The clone carrying this T cell receptor (beta chain) was seen a few times. These data come from a study of neurological immune-mediated disorders. Study-wide background: For the 35 or so multiple sclerosis patients, the disease was relapsing-remitting in 31 and secondary progressive in 3.

Using its own MiXCR run on the 5' RACE reads, TCRdb lists one record per CDR3 protein. This table holds 78,000 or so distinct CDR3 sequences, roughly 4.7% found once. The clonotype originates from a woman aged 25 to 45 with multiple sclerosis. Sequencing was carried out using PBMCs.

CDR3 coding DNA: TGCAGTGTAAAGCAGCGGGGGGGCCTCACAGATACGCAGTATTTT. This codes for CSVKQRGGLTDTQYF. The V gene is TRBV20-1, the J gene TRBJ2-3, with 10 nucleotides matching TRBD2. V was clipped by 7 bases and J by 2 bases; unmatched bases: 9. The CDR3 is 15 residues long. CDR1 is DFQATT, CDR2 SNEGSKA, per germline (reference sequence).